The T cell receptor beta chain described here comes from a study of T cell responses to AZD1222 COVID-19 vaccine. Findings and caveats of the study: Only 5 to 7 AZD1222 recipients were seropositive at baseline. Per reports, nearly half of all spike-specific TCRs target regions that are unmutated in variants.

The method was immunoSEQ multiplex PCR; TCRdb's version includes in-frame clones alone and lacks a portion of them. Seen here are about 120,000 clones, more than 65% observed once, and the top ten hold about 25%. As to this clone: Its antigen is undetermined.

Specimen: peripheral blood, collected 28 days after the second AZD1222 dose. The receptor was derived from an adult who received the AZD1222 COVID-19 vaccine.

Here the CDR3 reads CSAIDRGQGNQPQHF. CDR3 bases: TGCAGTGCTATTGACAGGGGCCAGGGAAATCAGCCCCAGCATTTT. The chain carries TRBV20-1 and TRBJ1-5, with 8 positions matching TRBD1. The CDR3 contains 15 residues. The J segment lost 4 bases and the V segment lost 4 bases, leaving 9 bases of the junction unmatched. Germline-derived CDR1 and CDR2 are DFQATT and SNEGSKA (reference sequence).